This TCR beta chain was documented in a study of identical twins. This clonotype was picked up a small number of times. Its antigen is not identified. From the 5' RACE reads, TCRdb called clonotypes with MiXCR, one entry per CDR3 protein. Here the sample spans some 1,700,000 distinct CDR3 sequences, about 32% being singletons. Study-level results: Twin pairs had excess sharing that was weaker in beta out-of-frame sequences.

Germline CDR1 reads MDHEN; CDR2 reads SYDVKM. This CDR3 has 15 amino acids. Sequencing was performed on cord blood. The chain is built from TRBV28 and TRBJ2-7; 9 bases are shared with TRBD1. The J call is uncertain, as TRBJ2-5 better fits the DNA end. This receptor was taken from a newborn girl in good health. The CDR3 DNA sequence: TGTGCCAGCAGTTTACCCGGGACAGGGTTAAAGACCCAGTACTTC. It codes for CASSLPGTGLKTQYF.